Listed here are 10 T cell receptor beta chains from one sample, sequenced in a study of shared clonotypes between healthy human individuals. In the naive CD8 group, cells lacked CD45RO and were positively selected for CCR7, so terminally differentiated effector memory CD45RA+ cells were left out. Sequencing was performed with immunoSEQ multiplex PCR; in TCRdb, only in-frame clones are kept and a portion is missing. The sample yields roughly 1,800,000 clones, around 96% seen once. Sequences were obtained from naive CD8+ T cells sorted from blood. The source of these receptors is a man between 18 and 35 years old in good health.

V gene TRBV2 combines with J gene TRBJ2-1; D is undetermined. The CDR3 loop spans 13 amino acids. V gave up 5 bases and J gave up 8 bases, with 13 bases separating them. Per the germline V gene, CDR1 is SNHLY and CDR2 is FYNNEI. DNA of the CDR3: TGTGCCAGCAGTATTACTCGACGGGATGAGCAGTTCTTC. As protein: CASSITRRDEQFF.

In this sample, this clone turned up once. This chain links TRBV10-2 with TRBJ2-3; maybe TRBD1 (6 bases). V was shortened by 10 bases and J by 0 bases, with 17 bases between the two germline ends. This CDR3 is 15 amino acids long. The V gene's germline CDR1 is WSHSY and CDR2 SAAADI. CDR3 DNA: TGCGCCACCAGAGGGGGAGTATTCAGCACAGATACGCAGTATTTT. Amino acid sequence: CATRGGVFSTDTQYF.

The rearrangement joins TRBV5-4 to TRBJ1-6; TRBD1 agrees at 9 bases. V was clipped by 0 bases and J by 10 bases; unmatched bases: 2. The CDR3 loop spans 14 amino acids. Germline assignment: CDR1 SGHNT and CDR2 YYREEE (reference sequence). CDR3 bases: TGTGCCAGCAGCTTGGAAACAGGGGGCTCACCCCTCCACTTT. Its translation: CASSLETGGSPLHF.

Of note for this clone: The sample contains more than one DNA sequence encoding this CDR3. This sequence joins TRBV7-3 and TRBJ2-1; D gene ambiguous. This CDR3 is 14 amino acids long. The germline V and J ends were trimmed by 2 bases and 0 bases, with 5 bases remaining between them. From germline, CDR1 is SGHTA and CDR2 FQGTGA. CDR3 protein: CASSLGGSYNEQFF. CDR3 nucleotides: TGTGCCAGCAGCTTAGGTGGCTCCTACAATGAGCAGTTCTTC.

This chain uses TRBV27 with TRBJ2-2; D uncertain. V was cut by 7 bases and J by 7 bases, with 10 bases left in between. The CDR3 contains 12 residues. CDR1 MNHEY and CDR2 SMNVEV come from the germline V gene (reference sequence). The chain's CDR3 is CASTSSGGELFF. The CDR3, as DNA: TGTGCCAGCACTAGTTCGGGCGGGGAGCTGTTTTTT.

This sequence joins TRBV11-2 and TRBJ2-7, with 7 bases that match TRBD1. V trimming: 0 bases; J trimming: 5 bases; junction bases outside the gene matches: 7. Germline lookup yields CDR1 SGHAT and CDR2 FQNNGV. This CDR3 is 15 amino acids long. The DNA for the CDR3 is TGTGCCAGCAGCTTAGAGGCACAGGGGTGGGACGAGCAGTACTTC. Protein: CASSLEAQGWDEQYF.

This clone was observed once. The same CDR3 is also encoded by other DNA sequences in this sample. This chain connects TRBV2 to TRBJ2-7; D gene ambiguous. This CDR3 has 13 residues. Trimming took 6 bases from V and 2 from J, leaving 11 bases between them. From germline, CDR1 is SNHLY and CDR2 FYNNEI. In DNA, the CDR3 is TGTGCCAGCAGCGGTCGTCTTACCTACGAGCAGTACTTC. Its translation: CASSGRLTYEQYF.

This sequence joins TRBV4-2 and TRBJ1-2; the D gene is possibly TRBD1 (5 bases). This CDR3 spans 16 amino acids. V lost 0 bases and J 5 bases, leaving 16 bases between the germline ends. In germline, CDR1 is LGHNA, CDR2 YNFKEQ. For the CDR3, the DNA is TGTGCCAGCAGCCAAGAACGGGTCGGAGGGGATTATGGCTACACCTTC. Translating it yields CASSQERVGGDYGYTF.

The V gene is TRBV7-9, the J gene TRBJ2-1; D perhaps matches TRBD2 (5 bases). With 8 bases removed from V and 0 bases from J, the gap between germline ends came to 11 bases. The germline gives CDR1 SEHNR, CDR2 FQNEAQ (reference sequence). The CDR3 extends over 14 amino acids. CDR3 in amino acids: CASAHTSSYNEQFF. The CDR3 DNA reads as TGTGCCAGCGCGCACACTAGCTCCTACAATGAGCAGTTCTTC.

This clone was seen more than once but under ten times. CDR3 nucleotides: TGTGCCAGCAGTGCCGGGACAGGGGTCTACGAGCAGTACTTC. Protein: CASSAGTGVYEQYF. The J gene is TRBJ2-7, the V gene TRBV27; TRBD1 matches at 10 bases. This CDR3 contains 14 residues. V lost 5 bases, J lost 3 bases, and 4 bases stayed unmatched. Germline values: CDR1 MNHEY, CDR2 SMNVEV (reference sequence).